This passage covers 27 T cell receptor beta chains from one sample sequenced in a study of neurological immune-mediated disorders. TCRdb re-called the 5' RACE reads through MiXCR, storing one row per CDR3 protein. The table lists fewer than 50,000 distinct CDR3 sequences, 10% to 15% of them singletons. The time point is: longitudinal time-point 3. Source material: PBMCs. The source is a male donor with HTLV-1-associated myelopathy (HAM/TSP).

As concerns this clonotype: A much larger clone lies one base from this, so it may be a read error. The CDR3 nucleotides read TGTGTCAGCAGCCCTACCTTGGGACTAGCGACGAATGAGCAGTTCTTC. It translates to CVSSPTLGLATNEQFF. The chain couples TRBV7-2 to TRBJ2-1; TRBD2 matches 10 bases. CDR3 size: 16 residues. Per the germline V gene, CDR1 is SGHTA and CDR2 is FQGNSA. The variable domain in full, with the rest retrieved from reference TRBV7-2 and TRBJ2-1, is GAGVSQSPSNKVTEKGKDVELRCDPISGHTALYWYRQSLGQGLEFLIYFQGNSAPDKSGLPSDRFSAERTGGSVSTLTIQRTQQEDSAVYLCVSSPTLGLATNEQFFGPGTRLTVL.

This clonotype occurred a few times. V gene TRBV7-2 combines with J gene TRBJ2-1, with D hard to call. Germline V gene sequence: CDR1 SGHTA, CDR2 FQGNSA. Trimming stripped 6 bases from V and 1 base from J, with 7 bases between. The CDR3 runs 13 residues. The CDR3 DNA reads TGTGCCAGCAGTATTTTTTCCTACAATGAGCAGTTCTTC. Its protein is CASSIFSYNEQFF.

Of note for this clonotype: A read error is possible here, since a much larger clone lies one base away. The chain uses TRBV7-2 and TRBJ2-4; 8 bases match TRBD1. The CDR3 covers 16 residues. Germline CDR1 and CDR2: SGHTA and FQGNSA. The V gene end was trimmed by 10 bases and the J gene end by 2 bases; junction bases not matched to a gene: 13. CDR3 bases: TGTGCCACATCCTTTGACAGGGGACCAACCAAAAACATTCAGTACTTC. Its translation is CATSFDRGPTKNIQYF. Full variable domain (remainder filled in from reference TRBV7-2 and TRBJ2-4): GAGVSQSPSNKVTEKGKDVELRCDPISGHTALYWYRQSLGQGLEFLIYFQGNSAPDKSGLPSDRFSAERTGGSVSTLTIQRTQQEDSAVYLCATSFDRGPTKNIQYFGAGTRLSVL.

This clonotype was counted at least ten times. This chain links TRBV20-1 with TRBJ2-3; tentatively, D is TRBD1 (6 bases). The germline CDR1 and CDR2 sequences are DFQATT and SNEGSKA (reference sequence). V was pared by 5 bases and J by 2 bases, with 14 bases between. This CDR3 region has 14 residues. The CDR3 reads CSALQGSATDTQYF. The CDR3 region has the DNA TGCAGTGCTTTACAGGGTAGTGCCACAGATACGCAGTATTTT.

In this sample, this clonotype turned up a few times. This chain uses TRBV5-1 with TRBJ2-1; 8 bases are shared with TRBD1. V lost 3 bases and J lost 6; bases outside the gene matches: 5. The CDR3 runs to 14 residues. Per the germline V gene, CDR1 is SGHRS and CDR2 is YFSETQ. Here the CDR3 reads CASSYGTGGNEQFF. The CDR3 DNA is TGCGCCAGCAGCTATGGGACAGGTGGCAATGAGCAGTTCTTC. Full variable domain (remainder filled in from reference TRBV5-1 and TRBJ2-1): KAGVTQTPRYLIKTRGQQVTLSCSPISGHRSVSWYQQTPGQGLQFLFEYFSETQRNKGNFPGRFSGRQFSNSRSEMNVSTLELGDSALYLCASSYGTGGNEQFFGPGTRLTVL.

This clonotype was counted ten times or more. The V and J genes are TRBV4-1 and TRBJ2-2, with D hard to call. The germline V and J ends were trimmed by 2 bases and 4 bases, with 11 bases remaining between them. This CDR3 comprises 15 residues. CDR1 is MGHRA and CDR2 is YSYEKL in the germline V gene. The CDR3 reads CASSQLTTATGELFF. In nucleotides, the CDR3 is TGCGCCAGCAGCCAATTGACGACTGCCACCGGGGAGCTGTTTTTT.

This clonotype was found many times. The chain couples TRBV11-3 to TRBJ1-5; 11 nucleotides line up with TRBD1. Germline lookup yields CDR1 SGHNT and CDR2 YENEEA. This CDR3 spans 13 amino acids. V gave up 5 bases and J gave up 8 bases; unmatched junction bases: 2. The CDR3 region has the DNA TGTGCCAGCAGCCAGGGACAGGGGGAGCCCCAGCATTTT. The encoded protein is CASSQGQGEPQHF.

This clonotype was seen many times. This chain joins TRBV29-1 and TRBJ1-6; D ambiguous. Germline assignment: CDR1 SQVTM and CDR2 ANQGSEA. The CDR3 loop spans 13 amino acids. The V end was cut by 4 bases, the J end by 7 bases, with 11 bases between. The CDR3 DNA is TGCAGCGTTGGAATTGCGAGGAATTCACCCCTCCACTTT. Protein: CSVGIARNSPLHF.

This clonotype was seen many times. The chain uses TRBV7-9 and TRBJ1-2; D possibly corresponds to TRBD1 (5 bases). The CDR3 is 13 residues long. CDR1 and CDR2 from the germline V gene are SEHNR and FQNEAQ (reference sequence). Trimming shortened V by 2 bases and J by 5 bases, and 9 bases separated the two germline ends. CDR3 protein: CASSLSREYGYTF. CDR3 in DNA: TGTGCCAGCAGCTTATCCAGGGAATATGGCTACACCTTC.

The V call is TRBV12-3 or TRBV12-4, the J call TRBJ2-5; 9 bases are a match to TRBD2. V lost 4 bases and J lost 0; bases outside the gene matches: 3. CDR3 length equals 15 residues. In DNA form, the CDR3 reads TGTGCCAGCAGTTGGAGCGGGGGGTACCAAGAGACCCAGTACTTC. Encoded protein: CASSWSGGYQETQYF.

As for this clonotype: The DNA is left out, because the CDR3 cannot be placed on it with certainty; the CDR3 is given as TCRdb lists it. The chain links TRBV11-2 to TRBJ2-5; the D call of TRBD1 is as the table states it, not checked on the DNA. The V gene's germline CDR1 is SGHAT and CDR2 FQNNGV. The CDR3 spans 18 amino acids, including both terminal residues. This CDR3 reads CASSFYICGGGRQETQYF.

Note on this clonotype: This may arise from a read error, as a much more abundant clone is one base away. DNA of the CDR3: TGTGCCAGCAGCGTACAGGGCTTGGGGCCCCACCACTTT. It is translated as CASSVQGLGPHHF. The V and J genes are TRBV7-9 and TRBJ1-6; the D gene is possibly TRBD1 (6 bases). CDR3 length: 13 amino acids. CDR1 and CDR2 from the germline V gene are SEHNR and FQNEAQ (reference sequence). Full variable domain (remainder filled in from reference TRBV7-9 and TRBJ1-6): DTGVSQNPRHKITKRGQNVTFRCDPISEHNRLYWYRQTLGQGPEFLTYFQNEAQLEKSRLLSDRFSAERPKGSFSTLEIQRTEQGDSAMYLCASSVQGLGPHHFGNGTRLTVT.

This clonotype was seen many times. The chain joins TRBV12-3 or TRBV12-4 to TRBJ2-7, with 12 nucleotides matching TRBD2. Trimming took 3 bases from V and 4 from J; bases not matched to a gene: 4. CDR3 length equals 15 residues. The CDR3 region has the DNA TGTGCCAGCAGTTTTCCTAGCGGGGGGGTTTACGAGCAGTACTTC. Its protein product is CASSFPSGGVYEQYF.

This clonotype was recorded many times. The V gene is TRBV6-1, the J gene TRBJ1-2; no reliable D call. Trimming removed 4 bases at V and 4 bases at J, with 10 bases between. The CDR3 contains 13 residues. The V gene's germline CDR1 is MNHNS and CDR2 SASEGT. The CDR3 sequence is CASSAESGYGYTF. In DNA, the CDR3 is TGTGCCAGCAGTGCCGAGTCAGGCTATGGCTACACCTTC.

This clonotype was observed many times. The chain employs TRBV20-1 and TRBJ2-7, with D uncertain. The germline V gene encodes CDR1 DFQATT and CDR2 SNEGSKA (reference sequence). With 3 bases removed from V and 7 bases from J, the gap between germline ends came to 22 bases. This CDR3 comprises 15 residues. The CDR3 nucleotides read TGCAGTGCTAGTGCCCCGGGCCCCAATGCAAGGGAGCAGTACTTC. Its translation is CSASAPGPNAREQYF.

At least ten counts were recorded for this clonotype. The chain combines TRBV4-3 with TRBJ2-7; D perhaps matches TRBD2 (6 bases). CDR1 is LGHNA and CDR2 is YSLEER in the germline V gene. The length of the CDR3 is 15 residues. Between the trimmed V and J ends, which lost 1 base and 0 bases, there was a span of 10 bases. CDR3 in DNA: TGCGCCAGCAGCCAAGGGGCGGGGAGCTCCTACGAGCAGTACTTC. It is translated as CASSQGAGSSYEQYF.

The table lists this clonotype with a few counts. V usage is TRBV18 and J usage is TRBJ2-7; TRBD2 might be the D (6 bases). The CDR3 has 13 residues. CDR1 is KGHSH, CDR2 LQKENI, per germline. The germline V and J ends were trimmed by 5 bases and 5 bases, with 13 bases remaining between them. CDR3 coding DNA: TGTGCCAGCTCATCAGACCGGAGGGACGAGCAGTACTTC. Encoded protein: CASSSDRRDEQYF.

The sample holds many counts of this clonotype. The chain employs TRBV20-1 and TRBJ1-2; no firm D call. Germline-derived CDR1 and CDR2 are DFQATT and SNEGSKA (reference sequence). The CDR3 runs to 13 residues. V was clipped by 3 bases and J by 1 base, with 9 bases between them. The CDR3 protein is CSASGGFNYGYTF. The CDR3 DNA reads TGCAGTGCTAGTGGAGGGTTTAACTATGGCTACACCTTC.

Ten or more counts support this clonotype. The chain combines TRBV20-1 with TRBJ2-7; D possibly corresponds to TRBD1 (6 bases). Germline V gene data show CDR1 as DFQATT and CDR2 as SNEGSKA (reference sequence). This CDR3 is built from 13 residues. Trimming shortened V by 5 bases and J by 2 bases, and 13 bases separated the two germline ends. The CDR3 coding sequence is TGCAGTGCTCCCCTGGCAGGGGCCTACGAGCAGTACTTC. Translated: CSAPLAGAYEQYF.

This chain uses TRBV20-1 with TRBJ2-1; 7 bases line up with TRBD2. The germline gives CDR1 DFQATT, CDR2 SNEGSKA (reference sequence). V dropped 2 bases and J dropped 6; count of bases not matched to a gene: 7. This CDR3 spans 14 amino acids. The CDR3 coding sequence is TGCAGTGCTAGACCCCGGGACTATCCCAATGAGCAGTTCTTC. Residues: CSARPRDYPNEQFF.

This clonotype was counted ten times or more. The chain has TRBV7-2 and TRBJ2-5; TRBD2 matches at 11 bases. V dropped 4 bases and J dropped 6; count of bases not matched to a gene: 7. The CDR3 sequence is 15 residues long. Germline CDR1 SGHTA, CDR2 FQGNSA. The CDR3 loop is CASSSNSGGAKTQYF. The CDR3 nucleotides read TGTGCCAGCAGCTCGAATAGCGGGGGGGCAAAGACCCAGTACTTC.

The chain couples TRBV27 to TRBJ2-7; no definite D call. The germline V and J ends were trimmed by 2 bases and 5 bases, with 16 bases remaining between them. Looked up from germline, CDR1 is MNHEY and CDR2 is SMNVEV (reference sequence). This CDR3 has 15 amino acids. The CDR3, as DNA: TGTGCCAGCAGTTTAAGGGCAGGTCAATATAACGAGCAGTACTTC. This encodes CASSLRAGQYNEQYF.

The chain carries TRBV2 and TRBJ1-1; TRBD1 agrees at 7 bases. The V segment lost 6 bases and the J segment 1 base; nucleotides outside the gene matches: 8. CDR1 and CDR2 (germline): SNHLY, FYNNEI. The CDR3 spans 15 residues. CDR3 amino acids: CASRDREAKNTEAFF. As DNA, the CDR3 is TGTGCCAGCAGAGACAGGGAGGCCAAGAACACTGAAGCTTTCTTT.

This clonotype came up many times. This chain uses TRBV20-1 with TRBJ2-3; TRBD1 agrees at 8 bases. Per the germline V gene, CDR1 is DFQATT and CDR2 is SNEGSKA (reference sequence). The ends lost 6 bases at V and 1 base at J; junction bases unmatched: 6. The CDR3 spans 14 residues. The CDR3 region is CSASQGEGTDTQYF. In nucleotides, the CDR3 is TGCAGTGCCTCACAGGGGGAAGGCACAGATACGCAGTATTTT.

This clonotype was seen ten or more times. The V gene is TRBV5-1, the J gene TRBJ2-2; D gene unclear. The CDR3 length is 14 residues. Trimming took off 0 bases at V and 0 bases at J, with 3 bases between the two ends. Germline V gene sequence: CDR1 SGHRS, CDR2 YFSETQ. This CDR3 reads CASSLDTNTGELFF. In DNA form, the CDR3 reads TGCGCCAGCAGCTTGGACACGAACACCGGGGAGCTGTTTTTT.

At least ten counts were recorded for this clonotype. The chain recombines TRBV15 with TRBJ2-2, with D perhaps matching TRBD2 (5 bases). Germline V gives CDR1 LNHNV, CDR2 YYDKDF (reference sequence). The CDR3 runs to 15 residues. V was trimmed by 0 bases and J by 5 bases, leaving 10 bases between them. The CDR3 DNA sequence: TGTGCCACCAGCAGAGATCTCGGGGATACCGGGGAGCTGTTTTTT. Translation gives CATSRDLGDTGELFF. The full variable domain, completed using reference TRBV15 and TRBJ2-2, is DAMVIQNPRYQVTQFGKPVTLSCSQTLNHNVMYWYQQKSSQAPKLLFHYYDKDFNNEADTPDNFQSRRPNTSFCFLDIRSPGLGDTAMYLCATSRDLGDTGELFFGEGSRLTVL.

This clonotype came up many times. The V and J genes are TRBV12-3 or TRBV12-4 and TRBJ2-1; D is perhaps TRBD1 or TRBD2 (5 bases each). The CDR3 spans 16 residues. V lost 1 base, J lost 1 base, and 11 bases lay in between. CDR3 sequence: CASSLGGSGSYNEQFF. The DNA for the CDR3 is TGTGCCAGCAGTTTAGGGGGGTCCGGGTCCTACAATGAGCAGTTCTTC.